This entry concerns a single T cell receptor beta chain. Its target is unknown. Researchers ran the PCR with 60 Vbeta and 13 Jbeta primers. Assay: immunoSEQ multiplex PCR; the TCRdb copy retains only in-frame clones and omits some. The sample contains around 100,000 clones, around 78% of which appear only once. This entry comes from a study of cytomegalovirus exposure and HLA in healthy donors. Study-wide results and caveats: After further analysis at a later stage, 16,951 TCR beta sequences were associated with HLA alleles at 0.05 false discovery rate. TCR beta sequences reportedly predicted the HLA-A and HLA-B alleles of most subjects accurately. Follow-up analysis later connected one missense variant in DCLRE1C with trimming of TCR beta V- and J-genes.

This CDR3 contains 17 residues. The germline CDR1 and CDR2 sequences are ENHRY and SYGVKD. V lost 8 bases and J 0 bases, leaving 19 bases between the germline ends. The donors (healthy individuals) were bone marrow donors. Sequencing used PBMCs. The TCR originated in a man between 40 and 49 years old in good health and CMV-seronegative. This sequence joins TRBV10-3 and TRBJ2-2, with D maybe TRBD1 (7 bases). The CDR3 region has the DNA TGTGCCATCGGACCTCAGGGGGGAGTCGCGAACACCGGGGAGCTGTTTTTT. Protein sequence: CAIGPQGGVANTGELFF.